The 24 T cell receptor beta chains reported below all come from one sample, sequenced in a study of CD8+ T cells in alopecia areata. RNA was extracted and reverse transcribed into cDNA as the sequencing template. Measured with immunoSEQ multiplex PCR; TCRdb has only the in-frame clones, and not every one. The repertoire has about 98,000 clones, 40% to 55% of them found once; the top ten carry 0.79%. Sequences were obtained from CD4+ T cells sorted from blood. The source is a human donor with alopecia areata.

The CDR3 protein is CASSARESWGYTF. The CDR3 nucleotides are TGTGCCAGCAGCGCCAGGGAATCGTGGGGCTACACCTTC. The V gene is TRBV7-8, the J gene TRBJ1-2; tentative D call: TRBD1 (5 bases). This CDR3 region has 13 residues. Trimming took 5 bases from V and 8 from J, leaving 15 bases between them. Germline V CDR1 and CDR2: SGHVS, FQNEAQ.

The chain employs TRBV4-2 and TRBJ1-6; D ambiguous. This CDR3 has 16 amino acids. The V end was cut by 0 bases, the J end by 8 bases, with 14 bases between. The germline gives CDR1 LGHNA, CDR2 YNFKEQ. The CDR3 loop reads CASSQDIGQDYSPLHF. The CDR3 DNA reads as TGTGCCAGCAGCCAAGACATTGGTCAGGATTATTCACCCCTCCACTTT.

The chain carries TRBV30 and TRBJ2-1, with D unclear. The CDR3 spans 14 residues. V lost 0 bases and J 8 bases, leaving 14 bases between the germline ends. The germline V gene has CDR1 GTSNPN and CDR2 SVGIG (reference sequence). CDR3 sequence reads: CAWSVRSPGHEQFF. The CDR3 nucleotides read TGTGCCTGGAGTGTTAGGTCCCCTGGCCATGAGCAGTTCTTC.

The V and J genes are TRBV19 and TRBJ2-1; 8 nucleotides agree with TRBD1. This CDR3 comprises 12 residues. Trimming removed 3 bases from V and 13 bases from J; junction bases left unmatched: 5. Germline assignment: CDR1 LNHDA and CDR2 SQIVND (reference sequence). CDR3 in amino acids: CASSMSGTGQFF. CDR3 nucleotides: TGTGCCAGTAGTATGTCCGGGACAGGACAGTTCTTC.

V gene TRBV18 combines with J gene TRBJ2-4, with D hard to call. V was pared by 2 bases and J by 8 bases, with 7 bases between. CDR3 length: 12 residues. The germline CDR1 and CDR2 sequences are KGHSH and LQKENI. The CDR3 DNA follows: TGTGCCAGCTCACCATCTCGCGACATTCAGTACTTC. Encoded protein: CASSPSRDIQYF.

The CDR3, as DNA: TGCGCCAGCAGCTTGTTAGGGGGTGAGCAGTTCTTC. This codes for CASSLLGGEQFF. V usage is TRBV5-1 and J usage is TRBJ2-1; TRBD1 is a possible D gene (6 bases). The CDR3 runs to 12 residues. CDR1 and CDR2 from the germline V gene are SGHRS and YFSETQ. V lost 1 base, J lost 9 bases, and 8 bases lay in between. The full variable domain, in which reference TRBV5-1 and TRBJ2-1 provide the parts outside the CDR3, is KAGVTQTPRYLIKTRGQQVTLSCSPISGHRSVSWYQQTPGQGLQFLFEYFSETQRNKGNFPGRFSGRQFSNSRSEMNVSTLELGDSALYLCASSLLGGEQFFGPGTRLTVL.

V gene TRBV30 combines with J gene TRBJ2-5, with D unclear. CDR3 length: 11 amino acids. Germline values: CDR1 GTSNPN, CDR2 SVGIG (reference sequence). Trimming cost V 8 bases and J 4 bases, with 11 bases left between them. CDR3 nucleotides: TGTGCCCTCATGGGCCGAGAGACCCAGTACTTC. It codes for CALMGRETQYF.

This clone has a handful of counts. The rearrangement joins TRBV18 to TRBJ1-5; 7 bases are shared with TRBD1. The germline V gene has CDR1 KGHSH and CDR2 LQKENI. The CDR3 runs 14 residues. V lost 8 bases to trimming and J lost 5 bases; unmatched junction nucleotides: 9. CDR3 region: CASQDRTRHQPQHF. The CDR3 region has the DNA TGTGCCAGCCAGGACAGGACGCGGCATCAGCCCCAGCATTTT.

J is TRBJ2-1 and V is TRBV6-5, with 8 bases identical to TRBD2. V dropped 4 bases and J dropped 2; count of bases not matched to a gene: 7. Germline V gives CDR1 MNHEY, CDR2 SVGAGI. The CDR3 contains 16 residues. CDR3 coding DNA: TGTGCCAGCAGTTTTCAGCGGGAGATGACCTACAATGAGCAGTTCTTC. It encodes CASSFQREMTYNEQFF.

This clone occurred a few times. In DNA, the CDR3 is TGTGCCAGCGATAGGGACGGCCAAGAGACCCAGTACTTC. Translating gives CASDRDGQETQYF. This sequence joins TRBV2 and TRBJ2-5; D may match TRBD1 or TRBD2 (5 bases each). Germline-derived CDR1 and CDR2 are SNHLY and FYNNEI. The CDR3 extends over 13 amino acids. Trimming stripped 8 bases from V and 1 base from J, with 11 bases between.

The rearrangement joins TRBV5-1 to TRBJ2-5, with D hard to call. The CDR3 runs to 13 residues. Germline loops: CDR1 SGHRS, CDR2 YFSETQ. Trimming took 4 bases from V and 5 from J, leaving 12 bases between them. For the CDR3, the DNA is TGCGCCAGCAGCGGGCAGATGGACGAGACCCAGTACTTC. Translated, it gives CASSGQMDETQYF.

Only a few counts were recorded for this clone. The V call is TRBV29-1, the J call TRBJ2-6, with D unresolved. Germline V CDR1 and CDR2: SQVTM, ANQGSEA. This CDR3 has 12 residues. V was cut by 5 bases and J by 1 base, with 3 bases left in between. The CDR3 coding sequence is TGCAGCGTTTTGTCTGGGGCCAACGTCCTGACTTTC. As protein: CSVLSGANVLTF.

This clone was seen more than once but under ten times. The chain joins TRBV7-2 to TRBJ2-7, with TRBD1 matching over 8 bases. This CDR3 region has 13 residues. Germline V gene lookup returns CDR1 SGHTA and CDR2 FQGNSA. The J segment lost 10 bases and the V segment lost 4 bases, leaving 9 bases of the junction unmatched. CDR3 residues: CASSSDRQGLQYF. The CDR3 DNA sequence: TGTGCCAGCAGCTCGGACAGACAGGGGCTACAGTACTTC. The complete variable domain, with remaining parts taken from reference TRBV7-2 and TRBJ2-7, reads GAGVSQSPSNKVTEKGKDVELRCDPISGHTALYWYRQSLGQGLEFLIYFQGNSAPDKSGLPSDRFSAERTGGSVSTLTIQRTQQEDSAVYLCASSSDRQGLQYFGPGTRLTVT.

The chain carries TRBV29-1 and TRBJ2-5, with a weak D call TRBD1 (7 bases). The CDR3 runs to 18 residues. Germline values: CDR1 SQVTM, CDR2 ANQGSEA. Trimming left V 4 bases short and J 2 bases short, with 26 bases between. The CDR3 coding sequence is TGCAGCGTTGTGGGGGGACAGATCAGGGTCAGATCACAAGAGACCCAGTACTTC. Encoded protein: CSVVGGQIRVRSQETQYF.

The chain uses TRBV29-1 and TRBJ2-2; 11 bases fit TRBD2. From germline, CDR1 is SQVTM and CDR2 ANQGSEA. V dropped 7 bases and J dropped 7; count of bases not matched to a gene: 5. This CDR3 has 13 amino acids. CDR3 region: CSATSGGHGELFF. The CDR3 nucleotides are TGCAGCGCTACTAGCGGGGGACACGGGGAGCTGTTTTTT.

The J gene is TRBJ2-7, the V gene TRBV5-1; D gene ambiguous. The germline gives CDR1 SGHRS, CDR2 YFSETQ. The CDR3 runs 13 residues. Trimming removed 3 bases from V and 4 bases from J, with 11 bases in between. The DNA of the CDR3 is TGCGCCAGCAGCTCAACCTCATCGTACGAGCAGTACTTC. It codes for CASSSTSSYEQYF.

CDR3 protein: CSVGGGTEAFF. DNA of the CDR3: TGCAGCGTTGGCGGAGGCACTGAAGCTTTCTTT. This sequence joins TRBV29-1 and TRBJ1-1; D unresolved. Germline V gives CDR1 SQVTM, CDR2 ANQGSEA. This CDR3 comprises 11 residues. The ends were cut back, 4 bases at V and 4 bases at J, with 7 bases in the middle.

The chain combines TRBV9 with TRBJ1-2, with TRBD1 matching over 7 bases. Trimming took 4 bases from V and 6 from J; bases not matched to a gene: 6. Germline-derived CDR1 and CDR2 are SGDLS and YYNGEE. The CDR3 is 13 amino acids. In DNA form, the CDR3 reads TGTGCCAGCAGCTCACCGACAGGGCATGGCTACACCTTC. It specifies CASSSPTGHGYTF.

The chain has TRBV5-1 and TRBJ1-1; no reliable D call. Trimming cost V 0 bases and J 0 bases, with 3 bases left between them. Germline V CDR1 and CDR2: SGHRS, YFSETQ. There are 13 residues in the CDR3. CDR3 amino acids: CASSLEVNTEAFF. The CDR3 DNA reads as TGCGCCAGCAGCTTGGAGGTGAACACTGAAGCTTTCTTT.

This chain links TRBV30 with TRBJ2-1; 12 nucleotides align to TRBD2. V dropped 3 bases and J dropped 6; count of bases not matched to a gene: 6. This CDR3 contains 15 residues. CDR1 is GTSNPN and CDR2 is SVGIG in the germline V gene (reference sequence). The CDR3 here is CAWRGQGLAGNEQFF. CDR3 coding DNA: TGTGCCTGGAGGGGACAGGGACTAGCGGGCAATGAGCAGTTCTTC.

This chain uses TRBV9 with TRBJ2-1; D not certain. V lost 3 bases to trimming and J lost 4 bases, with 11 bases between them. The CDR3 is made up of 14 amino acids. The germline gives CDR1 SGDLS, CDR2 YYNGEE. The CDR3 sequence: CASSAAARYNEQFF. The CDR3 region has the DNA TGTGCCAGCAGCGCCGCCGCGCGATACAATGAGCAGTTCTTC.

The V call is TRBV29-1, the J call TRBJ1-1; D remains unclear. V lost 7 bases, J lost 0 bases, and 12 bases lay in between. CDR3 size: 13 residues. Germline assignment: CDR1 SQVTM and CDR2 ANQGSEA. CDR3 DNA: TGCAGCGGTCGACTGACTTTGAACACTGAAGCTTTCTTT. Its translation is CSGRLTLNTEAFF.

The chain joins TRBV30 to TRBJ1-6; D is uncertain. Trimming removed 5 bases at V and 0 bases at J, with 14 bases between. Germline V gene sequence: CDR1 GTSNPN, CDR2 SVGIG (reference sequence). The CDR3 extends over 16 amino acids. The CDR3 reads CAWGHSGFSYNSPLHF. DNA for the CDR3: TGTGCCTGGGGGCACTCAGGCTTCTCCTATAATTCACCCCTCCACTTT. Full variable domain (missing parts from reference TRBV30 and TRBJ1-6): SQTIHQWPATLVQPVGSPLSLECTVEGTSNPNLYWYRQAAGRGLQLLFYSVGIGQISSEVPQNLSASRPQDRQFILSSKKLLLSDSGFYLCAWGHSGFSYNSPLHFGNGTRLTVT.

This rearrangement joins TRBV29-1 to TRBJ2-1, with D possibly TRBD2 on 5 matching bases. Germline V gene data show CDR1 as SQVTM and CDR2 as ANQGSEA. The length of the CDR3 is 13 residues. V lost 7 bases, J lost 0 bases, and 10 bases lay in between. CDR3 region: CSGRAFSYNEQFF. The CDR3 nucleotides are TGCAGCGGGCGGGCATTCTCCTACAATGAGCAGTTCTTC.